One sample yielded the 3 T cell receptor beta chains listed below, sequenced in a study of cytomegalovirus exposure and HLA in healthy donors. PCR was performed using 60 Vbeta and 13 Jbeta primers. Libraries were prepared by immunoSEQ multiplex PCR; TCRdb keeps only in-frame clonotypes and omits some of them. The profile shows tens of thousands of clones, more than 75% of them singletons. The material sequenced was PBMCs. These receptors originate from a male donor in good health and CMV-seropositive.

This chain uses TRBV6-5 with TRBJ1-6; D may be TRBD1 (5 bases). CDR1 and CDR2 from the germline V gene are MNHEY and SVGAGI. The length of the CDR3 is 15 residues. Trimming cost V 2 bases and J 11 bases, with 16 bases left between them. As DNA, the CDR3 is TGTGCCAGCAGTTACCAGGGTCTCCGCGGTCCACCCCTCCACTTT. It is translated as CASSYQGLRGPPLHF.

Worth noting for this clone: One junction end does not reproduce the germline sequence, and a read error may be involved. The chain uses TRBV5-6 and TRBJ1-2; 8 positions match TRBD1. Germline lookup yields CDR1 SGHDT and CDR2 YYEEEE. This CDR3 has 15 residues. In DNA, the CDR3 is TGTGCCAGCATCTTGGACAGGGCTCTTTCTACTGGCTACACCTTC. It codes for CASILDRALSTGYTF.

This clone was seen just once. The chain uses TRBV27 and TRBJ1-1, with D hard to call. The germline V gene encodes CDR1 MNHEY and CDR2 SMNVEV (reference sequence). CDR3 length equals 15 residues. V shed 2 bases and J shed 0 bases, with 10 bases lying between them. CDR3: CASSLLFSMNTEAFF. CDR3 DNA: TGTGCCAGCAGTTTACTTTTTTCTATGAACACTGAAGCTTTCTTT.